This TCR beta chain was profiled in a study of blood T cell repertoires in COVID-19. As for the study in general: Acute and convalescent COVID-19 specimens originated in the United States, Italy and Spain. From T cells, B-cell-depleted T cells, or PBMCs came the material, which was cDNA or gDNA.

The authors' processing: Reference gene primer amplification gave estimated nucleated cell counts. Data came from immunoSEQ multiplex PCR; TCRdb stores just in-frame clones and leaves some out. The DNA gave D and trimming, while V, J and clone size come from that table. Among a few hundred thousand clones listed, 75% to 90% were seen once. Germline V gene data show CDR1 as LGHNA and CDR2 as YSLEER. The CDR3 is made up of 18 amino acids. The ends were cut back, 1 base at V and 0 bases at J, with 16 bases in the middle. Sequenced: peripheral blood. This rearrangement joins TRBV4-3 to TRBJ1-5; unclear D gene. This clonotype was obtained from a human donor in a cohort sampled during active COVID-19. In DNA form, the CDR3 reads TGCGCCAGCAGCCAAGTTGTAGGGTGGGAGTATAGCAATCAGCCCCAGCATTTT. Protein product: CASSQVVGWEYSNQPQHF.